Listed below are T cell receptor beta chains from one sample, sequenced in a study of cytomegalovirus exposure and HLA in healthy donors. TCRdb keeps only in-frame clones here, not all; method: immunoSEQ multiplex PCR. The sample includes under 200,000 clones, about 75% of them seen just once. Sequencing used PBMCs. The receptor set was obtained from a male donor in good health and CMV-seronegative. The CDR3 runs from the conserved cysteine through the conserved F or W. D genes are given only for firm matches. Size values are once, few and many counts, or a class for expanded clones, and some rows have none.

clone_size	j_call	d_call	v_call	cdr3_nt	cdr3_aa
-	TRBJ2-1	-	TRBV6-5	TGTGCCAGCAGTTACTCACCAAACAGGGCCAACAATGAGCAGTTCTTC	CASSYSPNRANNEQFF
-	TRBJ2-7	-	TRBV5-8	TGCGCCAGCAGCTTGGACACAGCCTACGAGCAGTACTTC	CASSLDTAYEQYF
once	TRBJ2-7	TRBD1	TRBV15	TGTGCCACCAGCAGAGAACAGGGGATAAACGAGCAGTACTTC	CATSREQGINEQYF
-	TRBJ2-5	-	TRBV5-1	TGCGCCAGCAGCTTTCGGGTGGGTTCGGAGACCCAGTACTTC	CASSFRVGSETQYF
-	TRBJ2-3	-	TRBV30	TGTGCCTGGAGCCTGGAGAGCACAGATACGCAGTATTTT	CAWSLESTDTQYF
-	TRBJ2-1	TRBD2	TRBV7-3	TGTGCCAGCAGCTCCGGACTAGCGGGAGCCTCTAGTAAGTTCTTC	CASSSGLAGASSKFF
-	TRBJ1-1	TRBD1	TRBV6-5	TGTGCCGGGACAGGGGGCTGGGACACTGAAGCTTTCTTT	CAGTGGWDTEAFF
-	TRBJ2-5	-	TRBV7-9	TGTGCCAGCAGCCCAAGACAGGGACTAGAGACCCAGTACTTC	CASSPRQGLETQYF
-	TRBJ1-3	-	TRBV5-1	TGCGCCAGCAGGACAGGTACCGGAAACACCATATATTTT	CASRTGTGNTIYF
-	TRBJ1-2	TRBD1	TRBV29-1	TGCAGCGTTCCAAGTCAGGGGGCGCGGAGTAACTATGGCTACACCTTC	CSVPSQGARSNYGYTF
-	TRBJ2-3	-	TRBV6-1	TGTGCCAGCAGTGAAAAGCGGGTTAGCACAGATACGCAGTATTTT	CASSEKRVSTDTQYF
-	TRBJ1-1	-	TRBV7-9	TGTGCCAGCAGCTTTTATGGTGGGGCTGGTACTGAAGCTTTCTTT	CASSFYGGAGTEAFF
-	TRBJ2-5	-	TRBV5-1	TGCGCCAGCAGCTTGGAGCCTAGCAGAGAGACCCAGTACTTC	CASSLEPSRETQYF
-	TRBJ2-3	TRBD2	TRBV28	TGTGCCAGCAGTTTGGTGGGACTAGCGGGAGCGGACACAGATACGCAGTATTTT	CASSLVGLAGADTDTQYF
-	TRBJ2-7	-	TRBV7-2	TGTGCCAGTCCGACTAGGGGTGGCGAGCAGTACTTC	CASPTRGGEQYF
-	TRBJ2-5	TRBD2	TRBV5-6	TGTGCCGCGTCCCCCGGGGGGGAGACCCAGTACTTC	CAASPGGETQYF
-	TRBJ2-6	-	TRBV12-5	TGTGCTAGTGGTTTGGCCCCGGGTGTCTCTGGGGCCAACGTCCTGACTTTC	CASGLAPGVSGANVLTF
-	TRBJ2-1	-	TRBV7-7	TGTGCCAGCAGCCCTCGGGGTCTCAATGAGCAGTTCTTC	CASSPRGLNEQFF
-	TRBJ2-1	-	TRBV4-3	TGCGCCAGCAGCCAAGATCGGTGGCTTCTAGAGGACAATGAGCAGTTCTTC	CASSQDRWLLEDNEQFF
-	TRBJ1-1	TRBD1	TRBV2	TGTGCCAGCAAAGCGAACAGGGGGATGGGCACTGAAGCTTTCTTT	CASKANRGMGTEAFF
-	TRBJ1-5	TRBD1	TRBV6-5	TGTGCCAGCAGTTATGGGACAGGCAATCAGCCCCAGCATTTT	CASSYGTGNQPQHF
-	TRBJ1-3	-	TRBV5-6	TGTGCCAGCAGCCCCGGTCTCTCTGGAAACACCATATATTTT	CASSPGLSGNTIYF
-	TRBJ2-7	TRBD2	TRBV4-1	TGCGCCAGCAGCCAAGGGAGCGGGGGGTTCTCCTACGAGCAGTACTTC	CASSQGSGGFSYEQYF
few	TRBJ1-4	-	TRBV19	TGTGCCAGTAGTCCGACAAGAACTAATGAAAAACTGTTTTTT	CASSPTRTNEKLFF
-	TRBJ2-3	-	TRBV28	TGTGCCAGCAGTTTCGAGGCAGGGGCTTATTTT	CASSFEAGAYF
-	TRBJ1-6	-	TRBV6-6	TGTGCCAGCAGTTACCCCCCGCGAGGAGATTCACCCCTCCACTTT	CASSYPPRGDSPLHF
-	TRBJ1-1	-	TRBV7-6	TGTGCCAGCAGCTCAAGGGAGAGAGACACTGAAGCTTTCTTT	CASSSRERDTEAFF
-	TRBJ1-4	-	TRBV14	TGTGCCAGCAGCCGAAAAGGGGGTTATTCGGAAAAACTGTTTTTT	CASSRKGGYSEKLFF
-	TRBJ2-7	-	TRBV18	TGTGCCAGCTCACCACTTAGGGGCACGACAAACGAGCAGTACTTC	CASSPLRGTTNEQYF
-	TRBJ2-2	TRBD2	TRBV6-1	TGTGCCAGCAGTGATGGCCCCGGGAGGGCTTCCGGGGAGCTGTTTTTT	CASSDGPGRASGELFF
-	TRBJ2-2	-	TRBV5-1	TGCGCCAGCAGTCCTCAGGGGACTATGAACACCGGGGAGCTGTTTTTT	CASSPQGTMNTGELFF
-	TRBJ2-5	TRBD1	TRBV11-2	TGTGCCAGCAGCCCGGACAGGGAAGAGACCCAGTACTTC	CASSPDREETQYF
-	TRBJ1-1	TRBD1	TRBV5-1	TGCGCCAGCAGCTTATCACAGGGGCCGAACACTGAAGCTTTCTTT	CASSLSQGPNTEAFF
few	TRBJ2-7	TRBD2	TRBV4-1	TGCGCCAGCAGCCGAGGAGGACTAGCGGGCCCCCGCGAGCAGTACTTC	CASSRGGLAGPREQYF
few	TRBJ2-2	TRBD2	TRBV27	TGTGCCAGCAGTTTTTCCGGACTAGGGATCGCCGGGGAGCTGTTTTTT	CASSFSGLGIAGELFF
-	TRBJ1-2	-	TRBV7-8	TGTGCCAGCAGCTTAGGGGCCAGGGGAAATGGCTACACCTTC	CASSLGARGNGYTF
-	TRBJ1-6	-	TRBV2	TGTGCCAGCAGGGAGGTCTCACCCCTCCACTTT	CASREVSPLHF
-	TRBJ1-3	TRBD1	TRBV6-5	TGTGCCAGCAGTTACCGGACAGGGGAGGTAAACACCATATATTTT	CASSYRTGEVNTIYF
-	TRBJ1-1	-	TRBV7-2	TGTGCCAGCAGCCACGGGGGGAACACTGAAGCTTTCTTT	CASSHGGNTEAFF
-	TRBJ2-1	TRBD1	TRBV7-3	TGTGCCAGCAGCCGCGGACAGGCCGGGGATGAGCAGTTCTTC	CASSRGQAGDEQFF
-	TRBJ2-7	-	TRBV6-6	TGTGCCAGCAGTTATCCAGGGTTAGGCACCTACGAGCAGTACTTC	CASSYPGLGTYEQYF
-	TRBJ1-4	TRBD1	TRBV7-9	TGTGCCAGCAGCTTACACCGGGACAGGGTGGTTGAAAAACTGTTTTTT	CASSLHRDRVVEKLFF
-	TRBJ2-5	-	TRBV19	TGTGCCAGTAGTATCCAGGGTGGAGGGGAGACCCAGTACTTC	CASSIQGGGETQYF
-	TRBJ2-7	TRBD1	TRBV19	TGTGCCAGTAGTGGGACAGGGTCAAATTGGTACGAGCAGTACTTC	CASSGTGSNWYEQYF
-	TRBJ2-1	TRBD2	TRBV19	TGTGCCAGTAGTAGTCTTTATAGCGGGGGGGGCTACAATGAGCAGTTCTTC	CASSSLYSGGGYNEQFF